Sequencing of this TCR beta chain was carried out in a study of T cells in Graves' hyperthyroidism and ophthalmopathy. Study-wide points: Clonotypes that were expanded in thyroid above 0.001 mostly appeared in blood too. With a median lead of about 6.9 months before onset, the model predicted ophthalmopathy.

What was amplified from RNA transcripts were TCR beta CDR3 regions. When the TCR CDR3 underwent first-round RT-PCR, the HTBI primer set was used. TCRdb processed the multiplex PCR reads anew with MiXCR; each CDR3 protein has one entry. The sample holds fewer than 750,000 distinct CDR3 sequences, roughly 15% seen once. This clonotype was detected a few times. Its antigen is as yet unknown. Germline CDR1 reads SEHNR; CDR2 reads FQNEAQ (reference sequence). The ends lost 6 bases at V and 3 bases at J; junction bases unmatched: 8. The CDR3 length is 15 residues. The source material was blood. The TCR sequence derives from a woman aged 50 to 60 with Graves' ophthalmopathy. This rearrangement joins TRBV7-9 to TRBJ2-3; the match to TRBD2 covers 8 bases. The CDR3 sequence is CASSYSPGGTDTQYF. CDR3 in DNA: TGTGCCAGCAGTTACTCCCCGGGAGGGACAGATACGCAGTATTTT.